The 23 T cell receptor beta chains below were found in one sample sequenced in a study of T cell repertoires in cytomegalovirus infection. Antigen specificity for these receptors is unknown. TCRdb re-called the reads through MiXCR, storing one row per CDR3 protein. The sample records roughly 220,000 distinct CDR3 sequences, roughly 34% being singletons. The sample consisted of CD8+ T cells from cultured PBMCs, taken from culture after CMV antigen stimulation. These receptors were obtained from a human donor in good health (CMV status not recorded). Some clones in this sample may be carry-over from other donors' samples.

This clonotype has only a few counts. The genes are TRBV7-9 and TRBJ2-7; no definite D call. CDR3 length: 12 amino acids. Germline lookup yields CDR1 SEHNR and CDR2 FQNEAQ (reference sequence). The V end lost 1 base, the J end lost 3 bases, and 4 bases lay between the germline ends. CDR3 coding DNA: TGTGCCAGCAGCTTAGTCAGCTACGAGCAGTACTTC. The encoded protein is CASSLVSYEQYF.

This clonotype has a handful of counts. This chain joins TRBV7-8 and TRBJ2-1; TRBD1 is a possible D gene (6 bases). Trimming cost V 5 bases and J 6 bases, with 23 bases left between them. The CDR3 length is 17 residues. The germline V gene has CDR1 SGHVS and CDR2 FQNEAQ. The CDR3 coding sequence is TGTGCCAGCAGCCCAGAATTTACAGGGTTACGGACCAATGAGCAGTTCTTC. Protein: CASSPEFTGLRTNEQFF. The variable domain in full, with the rest retrieved from reference TRBV7-8 and TRBJ2-1, is GAGVSQSPRYKVAKRGQDVALRCDPISGHVSLFWYQQALGQGPEFLTYFQNEAQLDKSGLPSDRFFAERPEGSVSTLKIQRTQQEDSAVYLCASSPEFTGLRTNEQFFGPGTRLTVL.

The rearrangement uses TRBV6-6 and TRBJ2-7; TRBD1 is a possible D gene (6 bases). The CDR3 loop spans 15 amino acids. V shed 7 bases and J shed 2 bases, with 18 bases lying between them. CDR1 and CDR2 (germline): MNHNY, SVGAGI (reference sequence). CDR3 coding DNA: TGTGCCAGCAATCCCGGGACACCTAATGCCTACGAGCAGTACTTC. Translated: CASNPGTPNAYEQYF.

This chain uses TRBV2 with TRBJ2-3; D perhaps matches TRBD2 (5 bases). Germline V gene sequence: CDR1 SNHLY, CDR2 FYNNEI. The CDR3 is 15 amino acids. V was cut by 11 bases and J by 5 bases, with 23 bases left in between. CDR3 sequence reads: CAQWARPFGGDTQYF. The CDR3 DNA sequence: TGTGCCCAGTGGGCTCGGCCTTTTGGAGGAGATACGCAGTATTTT.

The rearrangement joins TRBV11-2 to TRBJ2-1; perhaps TRBD2 as D (5 bases). The germline gives CDR1 SGHAT, CDR2 FQNNGV. V lost 5 bases, J lost 12 bases, and 11 bases lay in between. This CDR3 spans 11 amino acids. CDR3 sequence reads: CASSNSGGQFF. CDR3 bases: TGTGCCAGCAGCAACAGCGGTGGGCAGTTCTTC.

The chain couples TRBV6-1 to TRBJ2-5; 8 nucleotides match TRBD1. The CDR3 extends over 15 amino acids. V lost 8 bases to trimming and J lost 3 bases; unmatched junction nucleotides: 11. Looked up from germline, CDR1 is MNHNS and CDR2 is SASEGT. CDR3 residues: CASRYVGQEEETQYF. The CDR3 DNA sequence: TGTGCCAGCCGATATGTGGGACAGGAAGAAGAGACCCAGTACTTC.

This clonotype was recorded once. DNA for the CDR3: TGTGCCAGCCCCCAGAACACCGGGGAGCTGTTTTTT. Its translation: CASPQNTGELFF. The chain uses TRBV6-1 and TRBJ2-2; D is unclear. The CDR3 is 12 amino acids. Germline values: CDR1 MNHNS, CDR2 SASEGT. With 8 bases removed from V and 1 base from J, the gap between germline ends came to 5 bases.

The V call is TRBV7-6, the J call TRBJ2-1; D is unclear. V lost 5 bases to trimming and J lost 2 bases, with 10 bases between them. There are 14 residues in the CDR3. The germline CDR1 and CDR2 sequences are SGHVS and FNYEAQ. In DNA, the CDR3 is TGTGCCAGCAGCCCACGATATGCCTACAATGAGCAGTTCTTC. It codes for CASSPRYAYNEQFF.

The chain uses TRBV7-2 and TRBJ2-7; tentatively, D is TRBD1 (6 bases). Germline-derived CDR1 and CDR2 are SGHTA and FQGNSA. The CDR3 sequence is 14 residues long. V was cut by 0 bases and J by 6 bases, with 12 bases left in between. The CDR3 DNA sequence: TGTGCCAGCAGCTTAGCCTCAAGGGGGACCGAGCAGTACTTC. This encodes CASSLASRGTEQYF.

There are a few counts of this clonotype. The chain uses TRBV7-9 and TRBJ2-7, with 7 bases aligning to TRBD1. The CDR3 length is 15 residues. In germline, CDR1 is SEHNR, CDR2 FQNEAQ (reference sequence). After removal of 8 bases from V and 3 bases from J, the junction contained 13 bases not matched to a gene. The CDR3 nucleotides are TGTGCCAGCGCCGACCAACAGGGGCGGAACTACGAGCAGTACTTC. Protein product: CASADQQGRNYEQYF.

This clonotype was detected only a few times. V is TRBV11-2 and J is TRBJ2-1; TRBD1 might be the D (6 bases). Trimming left V 8 bases short and J 4 bases short, with 12 bases between. The CDR3 totals 13 residues. Germline CDR1 reads SGHAT; CDR2 reads FQNNGV. The chain's CDR3 is CASGGALYNEQFF. CDR3 DNA: TGTGCCAGCGGGGGCGCCCTATACAATGAGCAGTTCTTC.

The chain couples TRBV7-9 to TRBJ2-3, with no clear D. Between the trimmed V and J ends, which lost 5 bases and 4 bases, there was a span of 10 bases. Germline values: CDR1 SEHNR, CDR2 FQNEAQ (reference sequence). The CDR3 runs 13 residues. The CDR3 is CASSKPSPDTQYF. CDR3 DNA: TGTGCCAGCAGCAAACCGAGCCCAGATACGCAGTATTTT.

This clonotype came up a few times. The V and J genes are TRBV19 and TRBJ1-5; D uncertain. The CDR3 totals 15 residues. In germline, CDR1 is LNHDA, CDR2 SQIVND (reference sequence). V was pared by 5 bases and J by 0 bases, with 11 bases between. CDR3: CASSGLPPSNQPQHF. CDR3 DNA sequence: TGTGCCAGTAGTGGCCTACCCCCTAGCAATCAGCCCCAGCATTTT. The full variable domain, completed using reference TRBV19 and TRBJ1-5, is DGGITQSPKYLFRKEGQNVTLSCEQNLNHDAMYWYRQDPGQGLRLIYYSQIVNDFQKGDIAEGYSVSREKKESFPLTVTSAQKNPTAFYLCASSGLPPSNQPQHFGDGTRLSIL.

The rearrangement joins TRBV7-2 to TRBJ2-5; no reliable D call. Trimming removed 0 bases from V and 5 bases from J, with 13 bases in between. The CDR3 spans 15 residues. The V gene's germline CDR1 is SGHTA and CDR2 FQGNSA. The CDR3: CASSLAATPTETQYF. CDR3 DNA sequence: TGTGCCAGCAGCTTAGCGGCGACTCCGACTGAGACCCAGTACTTC.

This clonotype showed up just a few times. V is TRBV6-1 and J is TRBJ1-1, with D possibly matching TRBD1 (5 bases). Germline CDR1 is MNHNS and CDR2 is SASEGT. This CDR3 region has 18 residues. V lost 0 bases and J 6 bases, leaving 23 bases between the germline ends. The CDR3 DNA is TGTGCCAGCAGTGAAGCCTACGGTATAGGGGTGTGGGGTGCTGAAGCTTTCTTT. Amino acids: CASSEAYGIGVWGAEAFF.

This CDR3 is CASSPRGMNTEAFF. The CDR3 bases are TGTGCCAGCAGCCCCAGGGGTATGAACACTGAAGCTTTCTTT. The V gene is TRBV7-9, the J gene TRBJ1-1, with a possible D match to TRBD1 (6 bases). V was clipped by 5 bases and J by 0 bases, with 10 bases between them. The CDR3 runs 14 residues. Germline CDR1 is SEHNR and CDR2 is FQNEAQ (reference sequence). Full variable domain (outside the CDR3, taken from reference TRBV7-9 and TRBJ1-1): DTGVSQNPRHKITKRGQNVTFRCDPISEHNRLYWYRQTLGQGPEFLTYFQNEAQLEKSRLLSDRFSAERPKGSFSTLEIQRTEQGDSAMYLCASSPRGMNTEAFFGQGTRLTVV.

The chain links TRBV11-3 to TRBJ2-1, with a tentative D call TRBD2 (6 bases). The V gene's germline CDR1 is SGHNT and CDR2 YENEEA. V lost 0 bases to trimming and J lost 9 bases, with 18 bases between them. The CDR3 covers 16 residues. The CDR3: CASSLDHSGPSAEQFF. CDR3 in DNA: TGTGCCAGCAGCTTAGATCATAGCGGCCCATCCGCTGAGCAGTTCTTC.

At least ten counts were recorded for this clonotype. The chain employs TRBV28 and TRBJ2-5; D is possibly TRBD1 (6 bases). Germline values: CDR1 MDHEN, CDR2 SYDVKM. CDR3 size: 16 residues. The V end was cut by 7 bases, the J end by 4 bases, with 22 bases between. The CDR3 is CASIHVTPGQVETQYF. In nucleotides, the CDR3 is TGTGCCAGCATCCACGTTACCCCGGGACAAGTAGAGACCCAGTACTTC.

DNA for the CDR3: TGTGCCAGCAGCCAAGAGGGGAAGCGCGCGCAGTATTTT. It yields the protein CASSQEGKRAQYF. The chain joins TRBV4-2 to TRBJ2-3; D remains ambiguous. The CDR3 runs to 13 residues. Per germline, CDR1 LGHNA and CDR2 YNFKEQ. Deletions cut 0 bases from V and 10 bases from J, with 11 bases between.

This chain connects TRBV4-1 to TRBJ2-1, with 7 bases fitting TRBD1. V shed 2 bases and J 5 bases; nucleotides not matched to a gene: 3. The CDR3 runs to 14 residues. Per germline, CDR1 MGHRA and CDR2 YSYEKL. CDR3 nucleotide sequence: TGCGCCAGCAGCCAATGGGGACAGCACAATGAGCAGTTCTTC. Translating it yields CASSQWGQHNEQFF.

The V gene is TRBV6-1, the J gene TRBJ1-2; no clear D gene. Germline CDR1 is MNHNS and CDR2 is SASEGT. V lost 4 bases and J 2 bases, leaving 11 bases between the germline ends. The CDR3 consists of 14 residues. The CDR3 loop is CASSVGRGNYGYTF. DNA for the CDR3: TGTGCCAGCAGTGTTGGGAGAGGGAACTATGGCTACACCTTC.

The table lists this clonotype with many counts. J is TRBJ1-1 and V is TRBV28; possibly TRBD1 for D (5 bases). CDR3 length: 13 residues. V was pared by 3 bases and J by 5 bases, with 10 bases between. Germline CDR1 is MDHEN and CDR2 is SYDVKM. The DNA of the CDR3 is TGTGCCAGCAGTTTCAAGGGGTTAACTGAAGCTTTCTTT. Residues: CASSFKGLTEAFF.

The chain is built from TRBV11-1 and TRBJ2-5, with D possibly TRBD2 on 5 matching bases. V was clipped by 1 base and J by 4 bases, with 10 bases between them. Germline values: CDR1 SGHAT, CDR2 FQDESV (reference sequence). The CDR3 is 14 amino acids. The CDR3 DNA follows: TGTGCCAGCAGCTTAGTAGAAGGGAGAGAGACCCAGTACTTC. It encodes CASSLVEGRETQYF.